This T cell receptor (beta chain) derives from a study of Ad26.COV2.S vaccination and SARS-CoV-2 variants. Germline V CDR1 and CDR2: MNHEY, SVGAGI. V trimming: 6 bases; J trimming: 7 bases; junction bases outside the gene matches: 7. The CDR3 runs to 15 residues. Profiling relied on immunoSEQ multiplex PCR, and the TCRdb table lists in-frame clones only, not all of them. Of a few hundred thousand clones listed, more than 80% are singletons. Stated treatment: some 19 received Ad26.COV2.S at low or high dose, single or two shots; several received placebo; per-sample allocation not given. Repertoires come from day 63 after the first vaccine or placebo injection.

The chain joins TRBV6-5 to TRBJ2-1, with TRBD2 identical over 12 bases. The TCR comes from a person aged 18-60 years who received the Ad26.COV2.S COVID-19 vaccine or a placebo. This specimen was peripheral blood, taken in a trial of Ad26.COV2.S vaccine versus placebo. The CDR3 bases are TGTGCCAGCAGGCCTAGCGGGAGGGCCCGGAATGAGCAGTTCTTC. Translated, it gives CASRPSGRARNEQFF.